What follows describes a single T cell receptor (beta chain). The germline gives CDR1 SEHNR, CDR2 FQNEAQ (reference sequence). This CDR3 has 12 residues. V dropped 4 bases and J dropped 5 bases, with 9 bases sitting between them. Authors' analysis steps: Counts of nucleated cells, estimated from reference gene primer amplification, were obtained. Data came from immunoSEQ multiplex PCR; TCRdb stores just in-frame clones and leaves some out. V and J calls and clone size are those listed in that table; D and trimming were worked out from the DNA. The sample includes just over 300,000 clones, about nine tenths seen only once; the top ten take about 2%. This entry comes from a study of blood T cell repertoires in COVID-19. Study-wide background: Donors in the United States, Italy and Spain gave samples during acute or convalescent COVID-19. PBMCs, B-cell-depleted T cells, or T cells were the source of the cDNA or gDNA that made up the material.

The receptor was isolated from a man aged 18 to 35 with active or convalescent COVID-19. The sample was peripheral blood. The J gene is TRBJ2-7, the V gene TRBV7-9, with a possible D match to TRBD1 (6 bases). CDR3 bases: TGTGCCAGCAGCTCAAACAGGGACGAGCAGTACTTC. Translated, it gives CASSSNRDEQYF.